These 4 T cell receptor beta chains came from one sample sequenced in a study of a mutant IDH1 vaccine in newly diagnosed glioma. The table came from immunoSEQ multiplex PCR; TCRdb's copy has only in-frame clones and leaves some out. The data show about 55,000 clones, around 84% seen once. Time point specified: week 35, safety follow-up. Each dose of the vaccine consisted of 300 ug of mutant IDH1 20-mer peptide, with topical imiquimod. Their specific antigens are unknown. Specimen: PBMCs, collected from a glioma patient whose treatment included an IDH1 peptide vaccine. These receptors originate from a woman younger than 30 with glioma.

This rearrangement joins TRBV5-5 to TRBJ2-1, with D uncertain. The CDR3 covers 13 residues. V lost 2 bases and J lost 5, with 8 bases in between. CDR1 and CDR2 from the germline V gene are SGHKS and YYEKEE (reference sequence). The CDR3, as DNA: TGTGCCAGCAGCTTTTACAGTGACAATGAGCAGTTCTTC. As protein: CASSFYSDNEQFF.

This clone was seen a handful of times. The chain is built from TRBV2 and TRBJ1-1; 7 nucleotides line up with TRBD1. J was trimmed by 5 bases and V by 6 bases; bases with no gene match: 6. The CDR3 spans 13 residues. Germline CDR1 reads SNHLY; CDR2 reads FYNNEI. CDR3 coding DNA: TGTGCCAGCAGAAACAGGGGCGAGACTGAAGCTTTCTTT. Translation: CASRNRGETEAFF.

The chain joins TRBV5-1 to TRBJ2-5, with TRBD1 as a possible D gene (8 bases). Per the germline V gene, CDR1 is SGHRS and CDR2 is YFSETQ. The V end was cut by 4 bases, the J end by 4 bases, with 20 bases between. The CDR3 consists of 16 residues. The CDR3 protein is CASSPRQGRERETQYF. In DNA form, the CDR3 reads TGCGCCAGCAGCCCGCGACAGGGGAGGGAACGAGAGACCCAGTACTTC.

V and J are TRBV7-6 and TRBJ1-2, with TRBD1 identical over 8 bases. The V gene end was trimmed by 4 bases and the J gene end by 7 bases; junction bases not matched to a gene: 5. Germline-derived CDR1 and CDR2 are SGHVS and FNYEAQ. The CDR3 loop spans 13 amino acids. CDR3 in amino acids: CASSSGQGGGYTF. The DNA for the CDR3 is TGTGCCAGCAGCTCAGGACAGGGTGGTGGCTACACCTTC.